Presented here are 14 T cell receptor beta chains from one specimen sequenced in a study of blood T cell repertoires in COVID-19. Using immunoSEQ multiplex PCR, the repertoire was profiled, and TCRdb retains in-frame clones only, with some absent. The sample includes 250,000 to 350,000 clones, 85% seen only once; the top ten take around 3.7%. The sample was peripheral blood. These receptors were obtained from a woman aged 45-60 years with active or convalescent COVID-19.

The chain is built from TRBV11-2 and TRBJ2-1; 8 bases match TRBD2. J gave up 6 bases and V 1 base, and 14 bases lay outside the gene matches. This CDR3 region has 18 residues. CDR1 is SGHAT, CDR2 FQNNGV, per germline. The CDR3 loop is CASSLGVREAGGFNEQFF. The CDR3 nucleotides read TGTGCCAGCAGCTTAGGGGTCCGGGAGGCGGGAGGCTTCAATGAGCAGTTCTTC.

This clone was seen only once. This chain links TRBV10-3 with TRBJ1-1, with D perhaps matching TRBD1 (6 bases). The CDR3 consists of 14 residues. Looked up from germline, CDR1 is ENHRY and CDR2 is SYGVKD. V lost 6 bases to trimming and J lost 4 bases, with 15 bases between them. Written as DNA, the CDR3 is TGTGCCATCAGCCCAAGGGAAGGGGGCACTGAAGCTTTCTTT. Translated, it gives CAISPREGGTEAFF.

In DNA form, the CDR3 reads TGCGCCAGCAGCTTGGCCCCTAGCGGGAGCACAGATACGCAGTATTTT. Residues: CASSLAPSGSTDTQYF. The gene calls are TRBV5-1 and TRBJ2-3, with 8 bases matching TRBD2. The germline gives CDR1 SGHRS, CDR2 YFSETQ. The CDR3 is made up of 16 amino acids. Unmatched junction bases numbered 3, after V lost 0 bases and J lost 0 bases. Full variable domain (missing parts from reference TRBV5-1 and TRBJ2-3): KAGVTQTPRYLIKTRGQQVTLSCSPISGHRSVSWYQQTPGQGLQFLFEYFSETQRNKGNFPGRFSGRQFSNSRSEMNVSTLELGDSALYLCASSLAPSGSTDTQYFGPGTRLTVL.

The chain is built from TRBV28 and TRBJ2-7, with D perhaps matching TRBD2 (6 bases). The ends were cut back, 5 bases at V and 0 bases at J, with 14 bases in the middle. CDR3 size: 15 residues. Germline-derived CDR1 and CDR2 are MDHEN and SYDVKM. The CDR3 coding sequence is TGTGCCAGCAGTCTCCCGTTGGAGGGCTCCTACGAGCAGTACTTC. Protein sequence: CASSLPLEGSYEQYF.

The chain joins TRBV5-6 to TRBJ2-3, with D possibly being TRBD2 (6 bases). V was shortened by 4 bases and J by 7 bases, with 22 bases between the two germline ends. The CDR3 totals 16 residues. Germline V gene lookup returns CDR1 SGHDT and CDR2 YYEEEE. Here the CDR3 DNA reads TGTGCCAGCAGCGGGTCGGAGGGTTGGGAGTTCTATACGCAGTATTTT. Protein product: CASSGSEGWEFYTQYF.

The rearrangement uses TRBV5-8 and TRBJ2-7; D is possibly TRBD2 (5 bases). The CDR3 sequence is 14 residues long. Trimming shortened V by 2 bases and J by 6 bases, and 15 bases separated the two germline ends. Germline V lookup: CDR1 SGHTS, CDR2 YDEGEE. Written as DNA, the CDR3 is TGTGCCAGCAGCTTATGGCAGGAGGTACCCGAGCAGTACTTC. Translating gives CASSLWQEVPEQYF.

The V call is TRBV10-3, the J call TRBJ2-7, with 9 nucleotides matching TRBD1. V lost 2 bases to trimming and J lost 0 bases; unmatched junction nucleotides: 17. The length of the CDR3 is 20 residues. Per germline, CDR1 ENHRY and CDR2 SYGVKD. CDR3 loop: CAISEGTRFIDRGFSYEQYF. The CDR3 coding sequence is TGTGCCATCAGTGAGGGGACCCGATTTATTGACAGGGGGTTCTCCTACGAGCAGTACTTC.

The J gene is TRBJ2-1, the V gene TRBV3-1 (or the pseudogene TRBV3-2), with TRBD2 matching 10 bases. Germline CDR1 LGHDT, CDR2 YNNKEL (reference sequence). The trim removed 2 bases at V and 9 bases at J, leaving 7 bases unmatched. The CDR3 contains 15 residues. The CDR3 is CASSQRASGSVEQFF. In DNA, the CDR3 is TGTGCCAGCAGCCAACGGGCTAGCGGGAGTGTTGAGCAGTTCTTC.

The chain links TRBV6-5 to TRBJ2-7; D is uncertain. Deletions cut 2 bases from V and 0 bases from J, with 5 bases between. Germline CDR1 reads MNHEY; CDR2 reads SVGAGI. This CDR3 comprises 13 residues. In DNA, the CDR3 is TGTGCCAGCAGTTACCCGGGCTCCTACGAGCAGTACTTC. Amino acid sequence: CASSYPGSYEQYF.

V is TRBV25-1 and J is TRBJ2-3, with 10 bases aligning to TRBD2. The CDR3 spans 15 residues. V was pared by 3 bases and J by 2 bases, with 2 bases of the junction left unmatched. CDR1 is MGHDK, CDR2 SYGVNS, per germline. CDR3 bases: TGTGCCAGCAGTGATAGCGGGAGGACCACAGATACGCAGTATTTT. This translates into CASSDSGRTTDTQYF.

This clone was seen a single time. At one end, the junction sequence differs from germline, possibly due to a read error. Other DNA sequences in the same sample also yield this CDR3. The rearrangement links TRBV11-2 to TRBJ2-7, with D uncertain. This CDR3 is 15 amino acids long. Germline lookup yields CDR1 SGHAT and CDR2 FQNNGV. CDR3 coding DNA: TGTGCCAGCAGCTTAGGGCCGACATCGCCGACCAGCAGTGGCTTC. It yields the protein CASSLGPTSPTSSGF.

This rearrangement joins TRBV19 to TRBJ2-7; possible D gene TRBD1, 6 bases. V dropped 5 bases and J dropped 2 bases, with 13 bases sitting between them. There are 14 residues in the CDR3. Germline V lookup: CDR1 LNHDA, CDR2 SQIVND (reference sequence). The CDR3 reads CASSSPGATYEQYF. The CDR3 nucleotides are TGTGCCAGTAGTTCCCCAGGGGCCACCTACGAGCAGTACTTC.

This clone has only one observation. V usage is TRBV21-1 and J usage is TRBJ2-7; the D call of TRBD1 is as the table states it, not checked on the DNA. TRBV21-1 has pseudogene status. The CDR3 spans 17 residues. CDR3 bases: TGTGCCAGGAGCACTGCGAACCGACAGGGGGGACTCTACGAGCAGTACTTC. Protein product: CARSTANRQGGLYEQYF.

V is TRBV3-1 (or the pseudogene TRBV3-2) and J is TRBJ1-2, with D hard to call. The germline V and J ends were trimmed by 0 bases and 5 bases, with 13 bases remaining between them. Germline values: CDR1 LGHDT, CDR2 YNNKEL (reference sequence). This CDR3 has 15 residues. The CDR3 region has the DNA TGTGCCAGCAGCCAAGAAAGAGGCAGCGTGTATGGCTACACCTTC. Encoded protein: CASSQERGSVYGYTF.